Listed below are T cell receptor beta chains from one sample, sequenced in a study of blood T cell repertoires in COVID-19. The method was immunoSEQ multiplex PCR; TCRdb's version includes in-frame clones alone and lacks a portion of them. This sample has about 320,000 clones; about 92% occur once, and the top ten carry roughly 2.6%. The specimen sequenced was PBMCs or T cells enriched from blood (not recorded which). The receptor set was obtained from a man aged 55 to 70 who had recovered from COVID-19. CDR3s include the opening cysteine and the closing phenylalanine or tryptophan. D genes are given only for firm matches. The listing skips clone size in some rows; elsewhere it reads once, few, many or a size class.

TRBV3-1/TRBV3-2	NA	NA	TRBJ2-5	TGTGCCAGCAGCCAAGGAGTGGAACGGTCCGGGGAGACCCAGTACTTC	CASSQGVERSGETQYF
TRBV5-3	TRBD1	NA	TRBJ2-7	TGTGCCAGAAGCTTGGCAGCCTCCCGGGACAGGCACTTAAGCTACGAGCAGTACTTC	CARSLAASRDRHLSYEQYF
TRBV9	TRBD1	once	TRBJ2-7	TGTGCCAGCAGCCAGGACGGACAGGGGGTCCACGAGCAGTACTTC	CASSQDGQGVHEQYF
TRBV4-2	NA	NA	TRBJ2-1	TGTGCCAGCAGCCAAGTTTCTGACTCGCGCAATGAGCAGTTCTTC	CASSQVSDSRNEQFF
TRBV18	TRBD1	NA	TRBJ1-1	TGTGCCAGCTCACCGGGACAGACCAACACTGAAGCTTTCTTT	CASSPGQTNTEAFF
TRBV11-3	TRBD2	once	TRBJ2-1	TGTGCCAGCAGCTTAGGACTAGCGGGAGTTCAGAGTGAGCAGTTCTTC	CASSLGLAGVQSEQFF
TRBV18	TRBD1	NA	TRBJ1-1	TGTGCCAGCTCACCGGGACAGGGGGCGCACACTGAAGCTTTCTTT	CASSPGQGAHTEAFF
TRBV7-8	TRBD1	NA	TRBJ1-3	TGTGCCAGCAGCATCACCGGGACAGGGGGTTCCTTCGTGGGCACCATATATTTT	CASSITGTGGSFVGTIYF
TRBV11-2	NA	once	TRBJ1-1	TGTGCCAGCAGCTTAGCCGGGGGAGACTATGAAGCTTTCTTT	CASSLAGGDYEAFF
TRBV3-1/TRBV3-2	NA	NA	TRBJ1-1	TGTGCCAGCAGCCAGACACAGAGTACTGAAGCTTTCTTT	CASSQTQSTEAFF
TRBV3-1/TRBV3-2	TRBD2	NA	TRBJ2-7	TGTGCCAGCAGCCGATTTAGCGGGGGTTCGGACGAGCAGTACTTC	CASSRFSGGSDEQYF
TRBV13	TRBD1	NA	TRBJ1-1	TGTGCCAGCAGCCTCAGAACCGGGACAGGGTCCACTGAAGCTTTCTTT	CASSLRTGTGSTEAFF
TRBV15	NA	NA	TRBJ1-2	TGTGCCACCAGCAGAGTGGGAGGGGGGGATGGCTACACCTTC	CATSRVGGGDGYTF
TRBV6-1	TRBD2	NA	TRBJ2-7	TGTGCCAGCAGTGATCCTAGCGGGGCCACCTACGAGCAGTACTTC	CASSDPSGATYEQYF
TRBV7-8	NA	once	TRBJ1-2	TGTGCCAGCAGCCTAACCGGAGGGATTAACTATGGCTACACCTTC	CASSLTGGINYGYTF
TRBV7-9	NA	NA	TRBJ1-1	TGTGCCAGCAGCTTAGCGCAGGGGAAAGGCACTGAAGCTTTCTTT	CASSLAQGKGTEAFF
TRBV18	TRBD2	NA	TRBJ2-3	TGTGCCAGCTCACCACCCACCCTAGCGGGGCGCACAGATACGCAGTATTTT	CASSPPTLAGRTDTQYF
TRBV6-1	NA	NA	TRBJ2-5	TGTGCCAGCAGTGAAATCCGGGAGTCCGTTAAGACCCAGTACTTC	CASSEIRESVKTQYF
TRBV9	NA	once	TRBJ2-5	TGTGCCAGCAGCGTAGGCAGGGGGGTAGAGACCCAGTACTTC	CASSVGRGVETQYF
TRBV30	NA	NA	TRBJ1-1	TGTGCCTGGAGTTTCCAATTGAACACTGAAGCTTTCTTT	CAWSFQLNTEAFF